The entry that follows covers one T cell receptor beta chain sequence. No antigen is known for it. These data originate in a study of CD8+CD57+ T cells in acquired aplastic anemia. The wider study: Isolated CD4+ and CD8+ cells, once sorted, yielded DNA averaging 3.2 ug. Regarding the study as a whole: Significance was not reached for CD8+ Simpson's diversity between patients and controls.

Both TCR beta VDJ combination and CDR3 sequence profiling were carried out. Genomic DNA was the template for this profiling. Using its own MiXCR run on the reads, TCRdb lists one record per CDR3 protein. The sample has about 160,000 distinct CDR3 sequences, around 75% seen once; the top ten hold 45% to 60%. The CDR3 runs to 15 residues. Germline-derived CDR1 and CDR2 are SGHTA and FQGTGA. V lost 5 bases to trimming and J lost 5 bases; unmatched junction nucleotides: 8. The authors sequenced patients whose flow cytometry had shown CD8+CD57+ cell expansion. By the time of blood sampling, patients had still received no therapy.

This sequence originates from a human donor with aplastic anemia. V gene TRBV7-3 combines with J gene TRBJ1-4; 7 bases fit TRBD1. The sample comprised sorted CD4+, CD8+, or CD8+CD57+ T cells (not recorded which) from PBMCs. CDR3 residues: CASSPGTANNEKLFF. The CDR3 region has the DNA TGTGCCAGCAGCCCGGGGACAGCCAACAATGAAAAACTGTTTTTT.